This TCR beta chain was identified during a study of CD8+ T cells in alopecia areata (dated by TCRdb to between 2018 and 2020). Some background on the complete study: The treated patients took part in an open-label pilot trial in which moderate-to-severe alopecia areata was treated with oral tofacitinib at 5 to 10 mg twice daily. Patients stayed on tofacitinib for 6 to 18 months and then had 6 months of follow-up off drug so that delayed response and recurrence could be assessed. The SALT score, which quantifies the percentage of affected scalp surface area, was used to measure disease severity in treated patients. High-throughput TCRbeta sequencing was used to examine T cell clonal expansion in alopecia areata in both the C3H/HeJ mouse model and human patients. On the human side, TCRbeta sequencing was run on scalp tissue and on sorted CD4+ and CD8+ peripheral blood T cells from healthy controls and from alopecia areata patients with either patchy or totalis/universalis disease. Tofacitinib-treated patients had biopsies at baseline and at 4 and 24 weeks of treatment, with a later scalp biopsy in several patients. Scalp clonality was compared among normal scalp (n=4), patchy alopecia areata scalp (n=8), and alopecia totalis/universalis scalp (n=8). The RNA source kit depended on sample type: the PAXgene miRNA kit for fixed scalp, the miRNeasy kit for PBMCs, and the RNeasy kit for mouse skin. Amplification of TCRbeta CDR3 regions was done by immunoSEQ multiplex PCR using 35 Vbeta forward primers and 13 Jbeta reverse primers.

Preparation of the library involved the immunoSEQ multiplex PCR assay. RNA was extracted from all samples and reverse transcribed into cDNA as template for TCR sequencing. SuperScript III was used for first-strand cDNA synthesis, primed with a 2:1 mix of oligo-dT and random hexamers. A synthetic immune receptor repertoire was used to measure amplification bias, and any remaining bias was corrected computationally. In the source study's methods: After raw reads were preprocessed to remove errors, the CDR3 was defined following IMGT conventions as running from the conserved cysteine to phenylalanine. Clonality was computed as 1 minus the Shannon entropy, with the entropy normalized by log2 of the number of productive unique TCRs. Scalp TCRbeta sequences were cross-referenced with sorted blood CD4 and CD8 repertoires so that the CD4 or CD8 identity of scalp clones could be inferred. TCRdb stores this immuneACCESS table with in-frame sequences only. Part of the clones is absent; in the studies checked, under half of the shortfall reflects unresolved V genes, and no reason is known for the rest. V, J and clone size are taken as reported in that table, and D and trimming were inferred from the DNA itself. This sample comprises some 170,000 clones, approximately 52% of them detected only once. Of the sample, roughly 17% falls within the top ten clones.

Here is what the overall study found, with its caveats: With tofacitinib, both scalp clonality and the number of expanded CD8+ clones among the top 100 scalp clones went down significantly. During tofacitinib treatment, many expanded lesional clones stuck around in both scalp and blood, and this persistence may partly explain why relapse happens after treatment is stopped. Compared with mice, TCR sequences shared between patients were less clear, possibly partly because of HLA diversity across the patient population. Compared with normal scalp, lesional scalp had higher clonality and more expanded CD8+ clones, particularly in alopecia totalis/universalis, a pattern that suggests antigenic drive. The treated cohort was small, with a single nonresponder, so links between baseline CD8+ expansion and response need larger studies. Scalp TCR repertoire analysis is complicated because resident alphabeta T cells in normal human skin are also sequenced, whereas mouse skin is dominated by gammadelta T cells.

Including the terminal cysteine and phenylalanine, the CDR3 comprises 13 residues. Of the read, only the CDR3 DNA is kept; its 39 bases are in frame from base 1. CDR1 and CDR2, per the germline V gene (reference sequence), are MNHEY and SMNVEV. The trim is 3 bases for V and 5 bases for J, with a gap of 11 bases between the germline ends. Reading the label with the study, this specimen's treatment or condition is: oral pan-JAK inhibitor, 5-10 mg twice daily. Peripheral blood and lesional scalp punch biopsies were obtained from patients with alopecia areata. PBMCs were separated by density centrifugation and stained for CD3, CD4 and CD8, after which CD4+ and CD8+ T cells were sorted on a FACSAria. With respect to this clone: Its antigen remains undetermined. No quality values exist for individual bases; no much larger clone is one base distant.

The chain couples TRBV27 to TRBJ2-7; D gene: possibly TRBD1, on 5 matching bases. The material sequenced was CD4+ T cells sorted from blood, taken at approximately week 60, from a patient treated with tofacitinib. The source is a human donor with alopecia areata. Here the CDR3 is given as CASSFQGGHEQYF. The nucleotide sequence is TGTGCCAGCAGTTTTCAGGGTGGCCACGAGCAGTACTTC.